A single sample is the source of the 27 T cell receptor beta chains below, sequenced in a study of T cells after yellow fever vaccination. TCRdb used MiXCR to reprocess the 5' RACE reads, holding one entry per CDR3 protein. The sample has a few hundred thousand distinct CDR3 sequences, around 6.8% seen once. Material: PBMCs, obtained around 45 days after the first yellow fever vaccination. These receptor sequences come from a man between 18 and 29 years old who received the YFV17D yellow fever vaccine.

This clonotype has just a few counts. The CDR3 DNA follows: TGTGCCAGCAGTGAAGTGTCCCCAGGCAGGCGTGGCTACACCTTC. Translating gives CASSEVSPGRRGYTF. The genes are TRBV2 and TRBJ1-2; D remains ambiguous. The CDR3 loop spans 15 amino acids. The V and J ends lost 1 base and 7 bases respectively, with 16 bases between them. Germline values: CDR1 SNHLY, CDR2 FYNNEI.

This clonotype showed up many times. The chain is built from TRBV29-1 and TRBJ1-1; D is perhaps TRBD1 (5 bases). The ends were cut back, 7 bases at V and 5 bases at J, with 14 bases in the middle. Per the germline V gene, CDR1 is SQVTM and CDR2 is ANQGSEA. This CDR3 has 12 residues. The CDR3 region is CSAAFRVTEAFF. The CDR3, as DNA: TGCAGCGCGGCCTTCAGGGTAACTGAAGCTTTCTTT. The whole variable domain, remainder taken from reference TRBV29-1 and TRBJ1-1, is SAVISQKPSRDICQRGTSLTIQCQVDSQVTMMFWYRQQPGQSLTLIATANQGSEATYESGFVIDKFPISRPNLTFSTLTVSNMSPEDSSIYLCSAAFRVTEAFFGQGTRLTVV.

This clonotype has at least ten counts. The chain joins TRBV6-2 or TRBV6-3 to TRBJ2-7, with D unresolved. V was trimmed by 2 bases and J by 3 bases, leaving 14 bases between them. CDR1 is MNHEY and CDR2 is SVGEGT in the germline V gene. The CDR3 spans 15 residues. CDR3 nucleotide sequence: TGTGCCAGCAGTTACGGTTCTCGACTGGGCTACGAGCAGTACGTC. Protein: CASSYGSRLGYEQYV.

The J gene is TRBJ2-3, the V gene TRBV3-1; TRBD2 matches at 11 bases. Germline-derived CDR1 and CDR2 are LGHDT and YNNKEL (reference sequence). The trim removed 5 bases at V and 4 bases at J, leaving 8 bases unmatched. CDR3 size: 16 residues. CDR3 DNA sequence: TGTGCCAGCAGCTCCCGACTAGCGGGGTTTTCAGATACGCAGTATTTT. Translated: CASSSRLAGFSDTQYF.

V gene TRBV4-2 combines with J gene TRBJ2-1; D ambiguous. Trimming cost V 4 bases and J 0 bases, with 10 bases left between them. Per the germline V gene, CDR1 is LGHNA and CDR2 is YNFKEQ. CDR3 length: 15 amino acids. CDR3 DNA sequence: TGTGCCAGCAGCCCCGGGTTCAGCTCCTACAATGAGCAGTTCTTC. Translation gives CASSPGFSSYNEQFF.

V and J are TRBV6-2 or TRBV6-3 and TRBJ1-5, with a possible D match to TRBD1 (5 bases). Trimming took 6 bases from V and 1 from J, leaving 13 bases between them. From germline, CDR1 is MNHEY and CDR2 SVGEGT. The CDR3 loop spans 15 amino acids. DNA of the CDR3: TGTGCCAGCAGCACCCTGGGGCAGAGCAATCAGCCCCAGCATTTT. Translating it yields CASSTLGQSNQPQHF.

The table lists this clonotype with many counts. This rearrangement joins TRBV5-1 to TRBJ2-1, with 8 nucleotides matching TRBD1. V lost 1 base to trimming and J lost 6 bases; unmatched junction nucleotides: 3. Per the germline V gene, CDR1 is SGHRS and CDR2 is YFSETQ. This CDR3 contains 14 residues. CDR3 loop: CASSLRQGSNEQFF. In nucleotides, the CDR3 is TGCGCCAGCAGCTTGAGACAGGGGTCCAATGAGCAGTTCTTC.

This clonotype has a count of ten or more. V is TRBV7-6 and J is TRBJ2-3, with 9 nucleotides matching TRBD2. CDR1 is SGHVS and CDR2 is FNYEAQ in the germline V gene. This CDR3 is built from 15 residues. V lost 10 bases, J lost 2 bases, and 10 bases stayed unmatched. The CDR3 nucleotides read TGTGCCACCTCGCGAGCGGGGGGCTACACAGATACGCAGTATTTT. The encoded protein is CATSRAGGYTDTQYF.

This clonotype was counted only a few times. The rearrangement links TRBV6-5 to TRBJ2-2, with 10 bases that match TRBD2. The ends lost 1 base at V and 8 bases at J; junction bases unmatched: 13. The germline CDR1 and CDR2 sequences are MNHEY and SVGAGI. The CDR3 covers 18 residues. This chain's CDR3 is CASSYYISWTSGRGELFF. The DNA of the CDR3 is TGTGCCAGCAGTTACTATATTTCCTGGACTAGCGGTCGAGGGGAGCTGTTTTTT.

J is TRBJ2-3 and V is TRBV13, with 13 bases lining up with TRBD2. The CDR3 runs to 16 residues. From germline, CDR1 is PRHDT and CDR2 FYEKMQ (reference sequence). V lost 5 bases and J lost 3; bases outside the gene matches: 5. The CDR3 sequence is CASSRETSGGTDTQYF. CDR3 bases: TGTGCCAGCAGCCGGGAGACTAGCGGGGGGACAGATACGCAGTATTTT.

This clonotype was seen many times. This chain joins TRBV20-1 and TRBJ2-1; TRBD1 is a possible D gene (5 bases). The CDR3 runs 12 residues. V dropped 6 bases and J dropped 6 bases, with 12 bases sitting between them. The germline gives CDR1 DFQATT, CDR2 SNEGSKA (reference sequence). The DNA of the CDR3 is TGCAGTGCCTCCGACAGCTTCAATGAGCAGTTCTTC. Its protein is CSASDSFNEQFF.

This clonotype has at least ten counts. This chain joins TRBV4-1 and TRBJ2-5; D possibly corresponds to TRBD2 (5 bases). V was clipped by 0 bases and J by 4 bases, with 12 bases between them. There are 15 residues in the CDR3. CDR1 MGHRA and CDR2 YSYEKL come from the germline V gene. DNA of the CDR3: TGCGCCAGCAGCCAAGATTCCCGGGGTATAGAGACCCAGTACTTC. This sequence encodes CASSQDSRGIETQYF.

The J gene is TRBJ2-2, the V gene TRBV7-2; TRBD2 agrees at 7 bases. J gave up 6 bases and V 3 bases, and 13 bases lay outside the gene matches. This CDR3 is 17 amino acids long. Germline-derived CDR1 and CDR2 are SGHTA and FQGNSA. The CDR3 region has the DNA TGTGCCAGCAGCTTTCCCCCTACTAGCGCTATCGCCGGGGAGCTGTTTTTT. The encoded protein is CASSFPPTSAIAGELFF.

V gene TRBV20-1 combines with J gene TRBJ2-7; 8 nucleotides agree with TRBD1. Germline V lookup: CDR1 DFQATT, CDR2 SNEGSKA (reference sequence). Trimming took 6 bases from V and 5 from J; bases not matched to a gene: 6. This CDR3 region has 12 residues. CDR3 amino acids: CSAGPTGDEQYV. The CDR3 DNA follows: TGCAGTGCGGGGCCGACAGGGGACGAGCAGTACGTC.

This clonotype was observed at least ten times. The chain joins TRBV5-1 to TRBJ2-5; 14 bases map to TRBD2. The CDR3 has 17 residues. Germline V gene sequence: CDR1 SGHRS, CDR2 YFSETQ. The junction had 10 bases not matched to a gene; V was cut back by 7 bases and J by 2 bases. CDR3 protein: CASALGTSGGLQETQYF. Here the CDR3 DNA reads TGCGCCAGCGCACTCGGGACTAGCGGGGGTTTGCAAGAGACCCAGTACTTC. Full variable domain (rest looked up from reference TRBV5-1 and TRBJ2-5): KAGVTQTPRYLIKTRGQQVTLSCSPISGHRSVSWYQQTPGQGLQFLFEYFSETQRNKGNFPGRFSGRQFSNSRSEMNVSTLELGDSALYLCASALGTSGGLQETQYFGPGTRLLVL.

Notes on this clonotype: One end of the junction is discordant with germline, which a read error may explain. V is TRBV27 and J is TRBJ2-7; 12 nucleotides line up with TRBD1. The CDR3 is 15 amino acids. CDR1 and CDR2 (germline): MNHEY, SMNVEV (reference sequence). CDR3 amino acids: CASSDLRDRGPLLHF. The CDR3 nucleotides read TGTGCCAGCAGCGACCTCCGGGACAGGGGGCCTTTATTGCACTTC.

This clonotype was counted between two and nine times. The gene calls are TRBV7-9 and TRBJ1-2; a weak D match, TRBD1 (5 bases). In germline, CDR1 is SEHNR, CDR2 FQNEAQ (reference sequence). The CDR3 runs to 12 residues. Deletions cut 1 base from V and 9 bases from J, with 9 bases between. CDR3 in amino acids: CASSLDGTSYTF. The CDR3 coding sequence is TGTGCCAGCAGCTTAGACGGGACCAGCTACACCTTC.

In its sample, this clonotype was seen a few times. CDR3 DNA sequence: TGTGCCAGCAGAGAGACAGGGCTCGTGAACACTGAAGCTTTCTTT. Its translation: CASRETGLVNTEAFF. This chain uses TRBV6-1 with TRBJ1-1, with 7 bases that match TRBD1. Germline V gives CDR1 MNHNS, CDR2 SASEGT. Losses at the gene ends were 6 bases for V and 0 bases for J; bases not matched to a gene: 7. This CDR3 has 15 amino acids.

This clonotype has more than one count but fewer than ten. The chain joins TRBV4-1 to TRBJ2-1; possibly TRBD1 for D (6 bases). The CDR3 has 17 residues. Trimming pared 0 bases from V and 1 base from J, leaving 13 bases between. Germline values: CDR1 MGHRA, CDR2 YSYEKL. The CDR3 DNA follows: TGCGCCAGCAGCCAAGACATGGGGGCCGGGTCCTACAATGAGCAGTTCTTC. This sequence encodes CASSQDMGAGSYNEQFF.

This clonotype was seen more than once but under ten times. The CDR3 DNA sequence: TGCGCCAGCAGCCAAGATGCCAGGGGGCAAGGGCAGCCCCAGCATTTT. Protein sequence: CASSQDARGQGQPQHF. This chain links TRBV4-3 with TRBJ1-5, with 8 bases aligning to TRBD1. Germline V CDR1 and CDR2: LGHNA, YSLEER. The trim removed 0 bases at V and 7 bases at J, leaving 8 bases unmatched. The CDR3 spans 16 residues.

This clonotype appeared a few times. The J gene is TRBJ2-7, the V gene TRBV28; D assignment may be TRBD1 or TRBD2 (5 bases each). V was cut by 2 bases and J by 7 bases, with 9 bases left in between. The CDR3 is 12 amino acids. CDR1 is MDHEN, CDR2 SYDVKM, per germline. For the CDR3, the DNA is TGTGCCAGCAGTTTAGGGGGTTTAGAGCAGTACGTC. Translating gives CASSLGGLEQYV.

This clonotype showed up just a few times. The V and J genes are TRBV20-1 and TRBJ2-2; D is unclear. This CDR3 region has 14 residues. V lost 6 bases to trimming and J lost 0 bases, with 11 bases between them. The germline CDR1 and CDR2 sequences are DFQATT and SNEGSKA (reference sequence). The chain's CDR3 is CSARPDANTGELFF. The CDR3 coding sequence is TGCAGTGCCAGACCCGACGCGAACACCGGGGAGCTGTTTTTT.

This clonotype was observed a few times. The rearrangement links TRBV5-1 to TRBJ2-7, with a weak D call TRBD1 (5 bases). Germline CDR1 reads SGHRS; CDR2 reads YFSETQ. The CDR3 runs to 15 residues. V gave up 3 bases and J gave up 3 bases, with 16 bases separating them. The CDR3 here is CASSSLRGYDYEQYF. The CDR3 DNA sequence: TGCGCCAGCAGCTCTCTAAGGGGATACGACTACGAGCAGTACTTC.

This chain links TRBV6-5 with TRBJ2-1, with 7 bases lining up with TRBD2. V trimming: 2 bases; J trimming: 3 bases; junction bases outside the gene matches: 7. Germline CDR1 reads MNHEY; CDR2 reads SVGAGI. The length of the CDR3 is 16 residues. CDR3 sequence (DNA): TGTGCCAGCAGTTACATCAGCGGGGCGTACTACAATGAGCAGTTCTTC. Protein: CASSYISGAYYNEQFF.

The chain employs TRBV4-3 and TRBJ1-2; a weak D match, TRBD1 (5 bases). Germline assignment: CDR1 LGHNA and CDR2 YSLEER. The CDR3 loop spans 16 amino acids. The V end was cut by 0 bases, the J end by 7 bases, with 18 bases between. CDR3 sequence reads: CASSQDRTLLRGGYTF. The CDR3 nucleotides are TGCGCCAGCAGCCAAGATAGGACACTTCTACGTGGTGGCTACACCTTC.

This clonotype was counted between two and nine times. The rearrangement links TRBV28 to TRBJ1-5, with 9 bases matching TRBD1. With 6 bases clipped from V and 6 bases from J, the junction kept 9 bases outside the gene matches. CDR3 length equals 15 residues. Germline assignment: CDR1 MDHEN and CDR2 SYDVKM. CDR3 nucleotides: TGTGCCAGCAGCCTTGCTACAGGGGGCAGTCAGCCCCAGCATTTT. This gives the protein CASSLATGGSQPQHF.

This clonotype was seen repeatedly, ten times or more. The rearrangement joins TRBV10-3 to TRBJ2-5, with 14 bases aligning to TRBD2. Germline CDR1 is ENHRY and CDR2 is SYGVKD. V dropped 6 bases and J dropped 4; count of bases not matched to a gene: 10. The CDR3 has 17 residues. This CDR3 is CAISPPPGLAGGETQYF. CDR3 bases: TGTGCCATCAGCCCGCCCCCCGGACTAGCGGGGGGAGAGACCCAGTACTTC.